The 2 T cell receptor beta chains in this list originate from one sample, sequenced in a study of radiation and T cells in renal cell carcinoma. Profiled with immunoSEQ multiplex PCR; TCRdb holds only in-frame clones, not every one. The sample carries around 86,000 clones, just over 85% recorded once. Time point given: blood 2 weeks post-SBRT. Treatment indicated: 15 Gy SBRT to primary tumor, nephrectomy 4 weeks later. Sequencing was performed on blood, taken from a patient whose treatment included radiotherapy and nephrectomy. All receptors come from a woman between 50 and 59 years old with renal cell carcinoma.

J is TRBJ1-6 and V is TRBV5-1, with 8 bases matching TRBD1. V lost 4 bases to trimming and J lost 8 bases; unmatched junction nucleotides: 8. Germline V gene data show CDR1 as SGHRS and CDR2 as YFSETQ. This CDR3 is built from 15 residues. The CDR3 sequence: CASSQGQDAYSPLHF. The CDR3 bases are TGCGCCAGCAGCCAGGGACAGGACGCTTATTCACCCCTCCACTTT. Looking up the rest from reference TRBV5-1 and TRBJ1-6 gives the full variable domain: KAGVTQTPRYLIKTRGQQVTLSCSPISGHRSVSWYQQTPGQGLQFLFEYFSETQRNKGNFPGRFSGRQFSNSRSEMNVSTLELGDSALYLCASSQGQDAYSPLHFGNGTRLTVT.

The chain employs TRBV27 and TRBJ1-2; possibly TRBD1 for D (5 bases). CDR3 length: 14 amino acids. Germline V gene sequence: CDR1 MNHEY, CDR2 SMNVEV (reference sequence). The ends were cut back, 2 bases at V and 0 bases at J, with 7 bases in the middle. CDR3 in DNA: TGTGCCAGCAGTTTAGCAGGGCCTAACTATGGCTACACCTTC. It encodes CASSLAGPNYGYTF.